What follows are 32 T cell receptor beta chains derived from one specimen sequenced in a study of beta chain features in type 1 diabetes. Overall study findings and caveats: Shorter TCRB CDR3s, moderately but significantly so, marked every one of the four CD4+ subsets in Type 1 diabetes patients.

These receptors have no identified antigens. Reverse transcribing all isolated RNA meant expressed TCRB transcripts were sequenced. Produced via immunoSEQ multiplex PCR; TCRdb's table is partial and in-frame only. Of 250,000 to 300,000 clones in the sample, roughly 24% were seen once. The material sequenced was naive CD4+ T cells from blood. Every receptor here comes from a woman aged 25 to 39 with type 1 diabetes.

Only a few counts were recorded for this clone. The chain is built from TRBV4-1 and TRBJ2-7, with 14 positions matching TRBD2. The CDR3 extends over 16 amino acids. Germline CDR1 reads MGHRA; CDR2 reads YSYEKL. With 5 bases clipped from V and 2 bases from J, the junction kept 5 bases outside the gene matches. This CDR3 is CASSKGLAGETYEQYF. CDR3 coding DNA: TGCGCCAGCAGCAAGGGACTAGCGGGAGAGACCTACGAGCAGTACTTC.

The rearrangement links TRBV30 to TRBJ2-3; 9 bases map to TRBD2. After removal of 0 bases from V and 4 bases from J, the junction contained 11 bases not matched to a gene. The CDR3 loop spans 17 amino acids. From germline, CDR1 is GTSNPN and CDR2 SVGIG (reference sequence). CDR3 sequence: CAWSVRGASGNADTQYF. The CDR3 nucleotides read TGTGCCTGGAGTGTACGTGGGGCTAGCGGGAATGCAGATACGCAGTATTTT.

The chain combines TRBV7-9 with TRBJ2-7, with 12 bases matching TRBD2. The germline gives CDR1 SEHNR, CDR2 FQNEAQ (reference sequence). With V trimmed by 5 bases and J by 0 bases, 11 bases remained unmatched. CDR3 length: 18 residues. The CDR3: CASSPMWTSGTHSYEQYF. The CDR3 nucleotides are TGTGCCAGCAGCCCTATGTGGACTAGCGGGACGCACTCCTACGAGCAGTACTTC.

In its sample, this clone was seen a few times. V usage is TRBV6-6 and J usage is TRBJ2-1; 11 bases agree with TRBD2. This CDR3 has 15 residues. The J segment lost 9 bases and the V segment lost 4 bases, leaving 8 bases of the junction unmatched. Germline V gene data show CDR1 as MNHNY and CDR2 as SVGAGI (reference sequence). CDR3 in DNA: TGTGCCAGCAGTTCACCCGGGACTAGCGGAGGTGAGCAGTTCTTC. Its protein is CASSSPGTSGGEQFF.

This clone was detected only a few times. The rearrangement joins TRBV7-9 to TRBJ1-5; no reliable D call. The CDR3 consists of 14 residues. Germline V gives CDR1 SEHNR, CDR2 FQNEAQ (reference sequence). Trimming pared 5 bases from V and 4 bases from J, leaving 12 bases between. The CDR3 coding sequence is TGTGCCAGCAGCCGGGATGGAGGGAATCAGCCCCAGCATTTT. Residues: CASSRDGGNQPQHF.

This clone was seen only a few times. The chain links TRBV4-1 to TRBJ2-1; TRBD1 matches at 11 bases. The CDR3 spans 15 residues. Trimming at V came to 4 bases and at J to 6 bases, leaving 5 bases not matched to a gene. The germline CDR1 and CDR2 sequences are MGHRA and YSYEKL. For the CDR3, the DNA is TGCGCCAGCAGCCCCGGGACAGGGGGGGCCAATGAGCAGTTCTTC. Translation gives CASSPGTGGANEQFF.

The chain employs TRBV6-5 and TRBJ1-2, with D unclear. V dropped 2 bases and J dropped 6 bases, with 7 bases sitting between them. This CDR3 region has 12 residues. CDR1 MNHEY and CDR2 SVGAGI come from the germline V gene. The CDR3 bases are TGTGCCAGCAGTTACGGCGGCCATGGCTACACCTTC. Protein sequence: CASSYGGHGYTF.

The genes are TRBV10-3 and TRBJ2-1; 8 bases line up with TRBD2. Germline V lookup: CDR1 ENHRY, CDR2 SYGVKD. The V gene end was trimmed by 7 bases and the J gene end by 2 bases; junction bases not matched to a gene: 4. CDR3 length: 14 residues. The CDR3 DNA sequence: TGTGCCATCAAGCCGGGACTAGCCTACAATGAGCAGTTCTTC. Its translation: CAIKPGLAYNEQFF.

This chain links TRBV9 with TRBJ1-2; no clear D. This CDR3 region has 15 residues. The V gene lost 0 bases and the J gene lost 5 bases, with 14 bases spanning the gap. Germline CDR1 is SGDLS and CDR2 is YYNGEE. The CDR3 DNA is TGTGCCAGCAGCGTAGGGGGAGGGCAGAGGTATGGCTACACCTTC. This sequence encodes CASSVGGGQRYGYTF.

This clone showed up just a few times. The rearrangement joins TRBV7-2 to TRBJ2-5; 13 bases map to TRBD2. CDR3 length: 15 residues. V shed 6 bases, J shed 4 bases, and the junction held 5 bases outside the gene matches. From germline, CDR1 is SGHTA and CDR2 FQGNSA. The CDR3 is CASRPRLAGGETQYF. The CDR3 nucleotides are TGTGCCAGCAGGCCGCGACTAGCGGGAGGAGAGACCCAGTACTTC.

This clone was found a few times. The V gene is TRBV30, the J gene TRBJ1-1, with D perhaps matching TRBD1 (5 bases). The V gene's germline CDR1 is GTSNPN and CDR2 SVGIG (reference sequence). This CDR3 contains 12 residues. V was cut by 8 bases and J by 0 bases, with 10 bases left in between. The CDR3: CARGQMNTEAFF. CDR3 DNA: TGTGCCCGCGGACAAATGAACACTGAAGCTTTCTTT.

The V gene is TRBV5-4, the J gene TRBJ1-2; 9 bases are shared with TRBD1. Unmatched junction bases numbered 5, after V lost 6 bases and J lost 8 bases. Germline loops: CDR1 SGHNT, CDR2 YYREEE (reference sequence). The CDR3 covers 12 residues. In nucleotides, the CDR3 is TGTGCCAGCACTACAGGGGGCGGCGGCTACACCTTC. It translates to CASTTGGGGYTF.

This chain joins TRBV4-2 and TRBJ2-4; TRBD2 agrees at 11 bases. The CDR3 covers 18 residues. The V gene end was trimmed by 4 bases and the J gene end by 3 bases; junction bases not matched to a gene: 11. Germline lookup yields CDR1 LGHNA and CDR2 YNFKEQ. For the CDR3, the DNA is TGTGCCAGCAGCCCAACTAGCGGGAGAGGGGTTCACAAAAACATTCAGTACTTC. This encodes CASSPTSGRGVHKNIQYF.

This clone has only a few counts. The J gene is TRBJ1-1, the V gene TRBV29-1; possibly TRBD1 for D (6 bases). The germline gives CDR1 SQVTM, CDR2 ANQGSEA. The V end lost 3 bases, the J end lost 5 bases, and 13 bases lay between the germline ends. This CDR3 spans 13 amino acids. CDR3 nucleotides: TGCAGCGTTGAGGGGGGGGCGTTGACTGAAGCTTTCTTT. It translates to CSVEGGALTEAFF.

This rearrangement joins TRBV14 to TRBJ2-7; D gene uncertain. This CDR3 region has 13 residues. The germline CDR1 and CDR2 sequences are SGHDN and FVKESK. Trimming left V 1 base short and J 3 bases short, with 7 bases between. This chain's CDR3 is CASSQGLFYEQYF. CDR3 in DNA: TGTGCCAGCAGCCAAGGACTCTTCTACGAGCAGTACTTC.

This clone was counted between two and nine times. V is TRBV4-1 and J is TRBJ1-2; 8 nucleotides match TRBD1. Trimming removed 4 bases from V and 4 bases from J; junction bases left unmatched: 14. CDR3 size: 17 residues. Germline values: CDR1 MGHRA, CDR2 YSYEKL. The CDR3 coding sequence is TGCGCCAGCAGCCCCTTAATAGAGACAGGGGACTTCTATGGCTACACCTTC. Protein product: CASSPLIETGDFYGYTF.

The chain employs TRBV5-1 and TRBJ2-1; TRBD2 matches 9 bases. The CDR3 runs to 17 residues. V lost 0 bases and J lost 2; bases outside the gene matches: 6. Germline V gene lookup returns CDR1 SGHRS and CDR2 YFSETQ. As DNA, the CDR3 is TGCGCCAGCAGCTTGGGATGGCGGGAGGGTCCCTACAATGAGCAGTTCTTC. This codes for CASSLGWREGPYNEQFF.

The genes are TRBV9 and TRBJ2-5; D ambiguous. CDR3 length equals 14 residues. V shed 0 bases and J shed 2 bases, with 8 bases lying between them. The germline CDR1 and CDR2 sequences are SGDLS and YYNGEE. Written as DNA, the CDR3 is TGTGCCAGCAGCGTAGGAGGTAGACAAGAGACCCAGTACTTC. It translates to CASSVGGRQETQYF.

The chain uses TRBV29-1 and TRBJ2-5; maybe TRBD1 (5 bases). Germline-derived CDR1 and CDR2 are SQVTM and ANQGSEA. Trimming took 4 bases from V and 1 from J, leaving 16 bases between them. The CDR3 runs 15 residues. Here the CDR3 DNA reads TGCAGCGTTGTAGGCCCTAGGGGTCCCCAAGAGACCCAGTACTTC. Translated, it gives CSVVGPRGPQETQYF.

This clone was detected a few times. The chain recombines TRBV5-4 with TRBJ2-1; 12 bases are a match to TRBD2. The germline V gene has CDR1 SGHNT and CDR2 YYREEE (reference sequence). The V and J ends lost 4 bases and 8 bases, in that order; junction bases with no gene match: 7. There are 15 residues in the CDR3. CDR3 in amino acids: CASSRPGLAGDEQFF. The CDR3 nucleotides are TGTGCCAGCAGCCGACCGGGACTAGCGGGCGATGAGCAGTTCTTC.

The chain has TRBV29-1 and TRBJ2-3, with 7 bases that match TRBD2. The CDR3 extends over 14 amino acids. Looked up from germline, CDR1 is SQVTM and CDR2 is ANQGSEA. V lost 0 bases to trimming and J lost 3 bases; unmatched junction nucleotides: 3. CDR3 sequence: CSVEDQRGTDTQYF. In DNA form, the CDR3 reads TGCAGCGTTGAAGATCAGCGGGGAACAGATACGCAGTATTTT.

The chain carries TRBV30 and TRBJ2-3; no firm D call. V was clipped by 4 bases and J by 0 bases, with 8 bases between them. CDR1 GTSNPN and CDR2 SVGIG come from the germline V gene (reference sequence). The CDR3 contains 13 residues. The CDR3 DNA reads as TGTGCCTGGACAGTCTCTAGCACAGATACGCAGTATTTT. It yields the protein CAWTVSSTDTQYF. The full variable domain, rest sourced from reference TRBV30 and TRBJ2-3, is SQTIHQWPATLVQPVGSPLSLECTVEGTSNPNLYWYRQAAGRGLQLLFYSVGIGQISSEVPQNLSASRPQDRQFILSSKKLLLSDSGFYLCAWTVSSTDTQYFGPGTRLTVL.

This clone has only one observation. J is TRBJ2-3 and V is TRBV2; 13 bases map to TRBD2. Germline CDR1 SNHLY, CDR2 FYNNEI. The CDR3 is made up of 15 amino acids. After removal of 4 bases from V and 6 bases from J, the junction contained 4 bases not matched to a gene. DNA of the CDR3: TGTGCCAGCAGTGCAGTGGGACTAGCGGGGGATACGCAGTATTTT. Its translation: CASSAVGLAGDTQYF.

The rearrangement links TRBV29-1 to TRBJ2-5; no clear D. Germline values: CDR1 SQVTM, CDR2 ANQGSEA. The length of the CDR3 is 12 residues. V was clipped by 6 bases and J by 5 bases, with 13 bases between them. The CDR3 spells CSVVTHEETQYF. The CDR3 DNA is TGCAGCGTCGTCACTCACGAGGAGACCCAGTACTTC.

The rearrangement links TRBV9 to TRBJ2-5, with TRBD2 as a possible D gene (5 bases). CDR1 and CDR2 (germline): SGDLS, YYNGEE. This CDR3 is built from 13 residues. Trimming took 3 bases from V and 5 from J, leaving 11 bases between them. The CDR3 DNA reads TGTGCCAGCAGCGCCTCCGGGGTGGAGACCCAGTACTTC. The encoded protein is CASSASGVETQYF. The variable domain in full, completed from reference TRBV9 and TRBJ2-5, reads DSGVTQTPKHLITATGQRVTLRCSPRSGDLSVYWYQQSLDQGLQFLIQYYNGEERAKGNILERFSAQQFPDLHSELNLSSLELGDSALYFCASSASGVETQYFGPGTRLLVL.

This clone has only a few counts. This sequence joins TRBV7-8 and TRBJ2-7; a possible D gene is TRBD1 (6 bases). Germline CDR1 SGHVS, CDR2 FQNEAQ. Trimming stripped 5 bases from V and 3 bases from J, with 14 bases between. The CDR3 contains 14 residues. The CDR3 protein is CASSDTGTYYEQYF. CDR3 nucleotide sequence: TGTGCCAGCAGCGATACAGGGACCTACTACGAGCAGTACTTC.

This clone has just a few counts. Other DNA sequences from this sample encode an identical CDR3 as well. The J gene is TRBJ1-1, the V gene TRBV7-3; D perhaps matches TRBD1 (5 bases). Germline lookup yields CDR1 SGHTA and CDR2 FQGTGA. The length of the CDR3 is 13 residues. V gave up 5 bases and J gave up 1 base, with 8 bases separating them. The DNA of the CDR3 is TGTGCCAGCAGCCCCCAGGGGAACACTGAAGCTTTCTTT. This sequence encodes CASSPQGNTEAFF. Filled out from reference TRBV7-3 and TRBJ1-1, the complete variable domain reads GAGVSQTPSNKVTEKGKYVELRCDPISGHTALYWYRQSLGQGPEFLIYFQGTGAADDSGLPNDRFFAVRPEGSVSTLKIQRTERGDSAVYLCASSPQGNTEAFFGQGTRLTVV.

The sample holds a few counts of this clone. The same CDR3 is also encoded by other DNA sequences in this sample. The chain uses TRBV6-5 and TRBJ2-3; unclear D gene. V lost 8 bases to trimming and J lost 0 bases, with 3 bases between them. The CDR3 is 11 amino acids. Germline CDR1 is MNHEY and CDR2 is SVGAGI. The CDR3 loop reads CASSSTDTQYF. DNA of the CDR3: TGTGCCAGCTCTAGCACAGATACGCAGTATTTT.

This rearrangement joins TRBV9 to TRBJ2-7; 7 positions match TRBD2. The V gene end was trimmed by 4 bases and the J gene end by 7 bases; junction bases not matched to a gene: 11. This CDR3 has 14 amino acids. Germline values: CDR1 SGDLS, CDR2 YYNGEE. The CDR3 spells CASSPDLSGTEQYF. The CDR3 region has the DNA TGTGCCAGCAGCCCCGACCTGAGCGGGACGGAGCAGTACTTC.

J is TRBJ2-5 and V is TRBV30; TRBD2 matches 12 bases. Looked up from germline, CDR1 is GTSNPN and CDR2 is SVGIG (reference sequence). With 3 bases clipped from V and 9 bases from J, the junction kept 11 bases outside the gene matches. This CDR3 comprises 15 residues. Here the CDR3 DNA reads TGTGCCTGGAGGAAACTAGCGGGGGGTGGGGGGCCCCAGTACTTC. Translated: CAWRKLAGGGGPQYF.

In this sample, this clone turned up a few times. This chain connects TRBV11-2 to TRBJ2-2; 7 bases align to TRBD2. This CDR3 is built from 16 residues. The V gene's germline CDR1 is SGHAT and CDR2 FQNNGV. With 1 base clipped from V and 0 bases from J, the junction kept 2 bases outside the gene matches. The CDR3 DNA reads as TGTGCCAGCAGCTTAGCCCTAGCGGCGAACACCGGGGAGCTGTTTTTT. Its translation: CASSLALAANTGELFF.

The chain carries TRBV7-8 and TRBJ1-1; possible D gene TRBD1, 6 bases. Between the trimmed V and J ends, which lost 0 bases and 0 bases, there was a span of 14 bases. The CDR3 is 17 residues long. Per the germline V gene, CDR1 is SGHVS and CDR2 is FQNEAQ. The CDR3 DNA is TGTGCCAGCAGCTTAGCCGGGACAAAGACTTTGAACACTGAAGCTTTCTTT. This encodes CASSLAGTKTLNTEAFF.